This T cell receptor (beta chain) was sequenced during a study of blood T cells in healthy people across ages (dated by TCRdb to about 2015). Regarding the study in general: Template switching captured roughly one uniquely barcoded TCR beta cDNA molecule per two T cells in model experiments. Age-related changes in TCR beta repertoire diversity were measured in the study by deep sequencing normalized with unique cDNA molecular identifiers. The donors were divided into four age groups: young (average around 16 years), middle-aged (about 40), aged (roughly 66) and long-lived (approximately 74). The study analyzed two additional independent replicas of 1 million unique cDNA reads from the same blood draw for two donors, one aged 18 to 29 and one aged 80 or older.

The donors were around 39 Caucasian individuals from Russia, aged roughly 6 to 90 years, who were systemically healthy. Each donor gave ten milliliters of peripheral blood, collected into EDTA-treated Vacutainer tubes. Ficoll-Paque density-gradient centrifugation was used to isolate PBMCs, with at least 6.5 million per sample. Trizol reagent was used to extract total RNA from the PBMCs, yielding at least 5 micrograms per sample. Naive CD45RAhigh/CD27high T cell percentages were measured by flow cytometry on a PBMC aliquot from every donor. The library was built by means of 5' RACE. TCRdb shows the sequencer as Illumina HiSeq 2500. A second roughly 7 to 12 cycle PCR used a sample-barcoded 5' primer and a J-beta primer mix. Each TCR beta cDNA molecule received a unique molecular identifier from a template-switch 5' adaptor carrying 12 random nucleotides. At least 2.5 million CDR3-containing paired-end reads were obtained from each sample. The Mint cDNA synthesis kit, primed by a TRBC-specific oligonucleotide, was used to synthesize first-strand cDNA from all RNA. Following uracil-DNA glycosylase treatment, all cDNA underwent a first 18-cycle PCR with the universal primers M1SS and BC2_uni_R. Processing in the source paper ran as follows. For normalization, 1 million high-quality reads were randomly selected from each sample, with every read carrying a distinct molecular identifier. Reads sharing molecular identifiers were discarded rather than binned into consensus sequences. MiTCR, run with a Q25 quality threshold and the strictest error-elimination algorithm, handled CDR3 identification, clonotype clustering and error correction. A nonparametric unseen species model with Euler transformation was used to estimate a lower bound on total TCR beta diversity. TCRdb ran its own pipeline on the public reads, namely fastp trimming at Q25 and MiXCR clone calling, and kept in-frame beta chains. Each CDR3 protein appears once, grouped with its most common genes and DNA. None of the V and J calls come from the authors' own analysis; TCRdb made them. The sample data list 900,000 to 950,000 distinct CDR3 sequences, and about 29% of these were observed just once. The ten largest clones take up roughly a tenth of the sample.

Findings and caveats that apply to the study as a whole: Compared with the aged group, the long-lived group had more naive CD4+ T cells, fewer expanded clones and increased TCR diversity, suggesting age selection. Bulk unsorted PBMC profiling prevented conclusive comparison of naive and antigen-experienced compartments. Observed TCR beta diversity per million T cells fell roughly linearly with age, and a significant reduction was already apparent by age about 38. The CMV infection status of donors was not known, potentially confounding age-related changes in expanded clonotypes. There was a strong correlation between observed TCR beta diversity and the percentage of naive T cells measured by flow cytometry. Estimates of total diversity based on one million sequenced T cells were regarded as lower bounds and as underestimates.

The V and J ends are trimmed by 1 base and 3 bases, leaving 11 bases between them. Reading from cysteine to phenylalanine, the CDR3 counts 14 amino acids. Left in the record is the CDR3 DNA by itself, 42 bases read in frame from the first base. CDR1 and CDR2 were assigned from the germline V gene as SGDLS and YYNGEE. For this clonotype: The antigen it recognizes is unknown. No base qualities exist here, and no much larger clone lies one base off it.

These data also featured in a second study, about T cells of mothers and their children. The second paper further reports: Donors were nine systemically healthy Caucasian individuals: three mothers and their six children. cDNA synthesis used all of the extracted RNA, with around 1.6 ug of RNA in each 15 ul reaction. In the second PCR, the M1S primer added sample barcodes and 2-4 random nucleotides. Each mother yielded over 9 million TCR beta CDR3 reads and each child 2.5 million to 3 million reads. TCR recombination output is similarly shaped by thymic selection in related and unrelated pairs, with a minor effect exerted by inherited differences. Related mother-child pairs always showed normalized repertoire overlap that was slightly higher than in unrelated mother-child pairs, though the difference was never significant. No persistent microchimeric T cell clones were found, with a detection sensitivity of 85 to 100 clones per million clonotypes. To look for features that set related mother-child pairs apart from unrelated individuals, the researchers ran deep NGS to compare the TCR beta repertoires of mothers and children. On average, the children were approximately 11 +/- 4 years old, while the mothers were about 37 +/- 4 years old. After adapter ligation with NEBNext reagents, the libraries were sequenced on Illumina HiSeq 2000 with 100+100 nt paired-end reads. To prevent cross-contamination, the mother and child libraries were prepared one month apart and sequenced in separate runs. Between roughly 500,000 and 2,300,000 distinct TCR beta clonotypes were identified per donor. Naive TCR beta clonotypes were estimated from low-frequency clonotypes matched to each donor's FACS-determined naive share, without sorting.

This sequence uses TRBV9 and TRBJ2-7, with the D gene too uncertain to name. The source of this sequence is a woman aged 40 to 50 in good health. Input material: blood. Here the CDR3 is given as CASSVTNSVYEQYF. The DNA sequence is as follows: TGTGCCAGCAGCGTAACAAACAGCGTCTACGAGCAGTACTTC.